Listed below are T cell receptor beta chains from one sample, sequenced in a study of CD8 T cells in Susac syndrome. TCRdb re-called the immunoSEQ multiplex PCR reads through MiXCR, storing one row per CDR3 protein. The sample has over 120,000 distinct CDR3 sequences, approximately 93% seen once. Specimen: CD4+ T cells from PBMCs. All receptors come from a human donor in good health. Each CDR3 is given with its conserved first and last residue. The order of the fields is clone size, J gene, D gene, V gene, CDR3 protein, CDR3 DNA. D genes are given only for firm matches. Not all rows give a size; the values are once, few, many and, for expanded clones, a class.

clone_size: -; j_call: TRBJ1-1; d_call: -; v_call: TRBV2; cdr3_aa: CASRDAGNTEAFF; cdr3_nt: TGTGCCAGCAGAGACGCGGGGAACACTGAAGCTTTCTTT
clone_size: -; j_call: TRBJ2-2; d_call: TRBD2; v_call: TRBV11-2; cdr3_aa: CASSQLAGASGELFF; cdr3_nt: TGTGCCAGCAGTCAATTAGCGGGAGCGAGCGGGGAGCTGTTTTTT
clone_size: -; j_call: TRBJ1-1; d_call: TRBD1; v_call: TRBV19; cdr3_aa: CASSPRPTGGENTEAFF; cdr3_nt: TGTGCCAGTAGTCCCCGACCGACAGGGGGCGAGAACACTGAAGCTTTCTTT
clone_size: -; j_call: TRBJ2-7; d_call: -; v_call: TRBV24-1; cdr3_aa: CATSDGPSGEQYF; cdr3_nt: TGTGCCACCAGTGATGGACCATCTGGCGAGCAGTACTTC
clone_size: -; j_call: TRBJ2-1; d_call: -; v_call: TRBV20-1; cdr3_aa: CSARDPRSSYNEQFF; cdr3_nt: TGCAGTGCTAGAGATCCCAGAAGCTCCTACAATGAGCAGTTCTTC
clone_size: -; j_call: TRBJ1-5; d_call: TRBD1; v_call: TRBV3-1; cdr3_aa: CASSLQGADQPQHF; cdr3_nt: TGTGCCAGCAGCCTCCAGGGGGCAGATCAGCCCCAGCATTTT
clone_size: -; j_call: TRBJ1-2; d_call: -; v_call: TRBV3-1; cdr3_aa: CASSQRPTVPYGYTF; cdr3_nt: TGTGCCAGCAGCCAACGCCCGACCGTACCCTATGGCTACACCTTC
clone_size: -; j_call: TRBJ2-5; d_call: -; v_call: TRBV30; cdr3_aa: CAWRVWGSVSETQYF; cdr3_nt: TGTGCCTGGAGGGTTTGGGGGAGCGTTTCGGAGACCCAGTACTTC
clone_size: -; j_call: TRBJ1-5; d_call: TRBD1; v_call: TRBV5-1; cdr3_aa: CASSLGGRGNQPQHF; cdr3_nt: TGCGCCAGCAGCTTAGGGGGCCGTGGCAATCAGCCCCAGCATTTT
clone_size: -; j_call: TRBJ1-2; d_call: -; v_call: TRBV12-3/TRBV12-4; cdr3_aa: CASSLVDRQSYGYTF; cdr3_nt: TGTGCCAGCAGTTTGGTCGACAGGCAAAGCTATGGCTACACCTTC
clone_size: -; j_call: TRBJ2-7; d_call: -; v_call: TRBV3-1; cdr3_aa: CASSQVRFSYEQYF; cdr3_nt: TGTGCCAGCAGCCAAGTTAGATTTTCCTACGAGCAGTACTTC
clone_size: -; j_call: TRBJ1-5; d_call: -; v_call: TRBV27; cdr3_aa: CASSLVDRRNQPQHF; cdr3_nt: TGTGCCAGCAGTTTGGTGGACAGACGAAATCAGCCCCAGCATTTT
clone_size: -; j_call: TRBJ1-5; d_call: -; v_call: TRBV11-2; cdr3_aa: CASSSRLNQPQHF; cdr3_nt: TGTGCCAGCAGCTCCCGGTTGAATCAGCCCCAGCATTTT
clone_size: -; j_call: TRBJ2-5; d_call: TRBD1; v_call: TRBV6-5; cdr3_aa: CASSTTGGRGETQYF; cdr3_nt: TGTGCCAGCAGTACCACAGGGGGACGGGGAGAGACCCAGTACTTC
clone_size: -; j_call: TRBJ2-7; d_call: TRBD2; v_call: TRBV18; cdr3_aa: CASSPQRPGLADRAEQYF; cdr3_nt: TGTGCCAGCTCACCGCAGAGACCGGGACTAGCGGACCGTGCCGAGCAGTACTTC
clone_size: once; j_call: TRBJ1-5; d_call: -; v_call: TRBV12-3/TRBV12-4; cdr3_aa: CASSYRVSGRPQHF; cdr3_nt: TGTGCCAGCAGTTACAGGGTATCGGGTCGGCCCCAGCATTTT
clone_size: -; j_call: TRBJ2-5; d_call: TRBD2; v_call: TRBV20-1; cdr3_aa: CSASVTSGRAGETQYF; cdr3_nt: TGCAGTGCTAGTGTCACTAGCGGGAGGGCCGGGGAGACCCAGTACTTC
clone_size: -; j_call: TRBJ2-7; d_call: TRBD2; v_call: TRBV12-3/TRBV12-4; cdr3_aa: CASSLVASGSTYEQYF; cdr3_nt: TGTGCCAGCAGTTTAGTGGCTAGCGGGAGCACCTACGAGCAGTACTTC
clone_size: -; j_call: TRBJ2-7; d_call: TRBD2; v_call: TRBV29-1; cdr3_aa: CSVEARLAGVGEQYF; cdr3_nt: TGCAGCGTTGAAGCACGACTAGCGGGAGTGGGAGAGCAGTACTTC
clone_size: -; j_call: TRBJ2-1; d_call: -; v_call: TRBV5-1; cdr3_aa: CASSIPTNNNEQFF; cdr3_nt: TGCGCCAGCAGCATACCGACAAATAACAATGAGCAGTTCTTC
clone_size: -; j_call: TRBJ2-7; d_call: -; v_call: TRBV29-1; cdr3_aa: CSVFGPPLLEQYF; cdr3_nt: TGCAGCGTTTTTGGCCCCCCGCTCTTGGAGCAGTACTTC
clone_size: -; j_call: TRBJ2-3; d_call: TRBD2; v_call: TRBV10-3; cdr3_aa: CASGGQSTDTQYF; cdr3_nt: TGTGCCAGCGGGGGGCAGTCCACAGATACGCAGTATTTT
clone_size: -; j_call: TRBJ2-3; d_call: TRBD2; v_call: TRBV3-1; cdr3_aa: CASSQDESRAGRLSDTQYF; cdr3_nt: TGTGCCAGCAGCCAAGATGAAAGTAGAGCGGGAAGACTCTCAGATACGCAGTATTTT
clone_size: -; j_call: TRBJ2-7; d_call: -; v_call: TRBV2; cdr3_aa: CARLTDRPAAYEQYF; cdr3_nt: TGTGCCAGACTGACCGACAGGCCCGCCGCGTACGAGCAGTACTTC
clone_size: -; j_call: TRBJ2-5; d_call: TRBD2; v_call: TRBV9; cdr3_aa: CASSVGTSGLQETQYF; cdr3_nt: TGTGCCAGCAGCGTAGGGACTAGCGGACTCCAAGAGACCCAGTACTTC
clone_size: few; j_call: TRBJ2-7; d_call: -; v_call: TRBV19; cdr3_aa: CASSLTPSYEQYF; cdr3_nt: TGTGCCAGTAGTTTGACGCCTTCCTACGAGCAGTACTTC
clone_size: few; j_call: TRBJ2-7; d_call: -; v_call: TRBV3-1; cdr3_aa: CASSLRYEQYF; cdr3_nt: TGTGCCAGCAGCCTCCGTTACGAGCAGTACTTC
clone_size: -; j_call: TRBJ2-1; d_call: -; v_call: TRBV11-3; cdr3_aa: CASSLEVSEQFF; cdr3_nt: TGTGCCAGCAGCTTAGAAGTAAGTGAGCAGTTCTTC
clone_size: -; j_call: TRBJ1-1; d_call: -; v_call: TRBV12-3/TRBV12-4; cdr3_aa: CASSRTGPNTEAFF; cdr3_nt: TGTGCCAGCAGTCGTACAGGGCCTAACACTGAAGCTTTCTTT
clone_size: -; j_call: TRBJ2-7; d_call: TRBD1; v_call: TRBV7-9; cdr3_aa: CASSPTGYEQYF; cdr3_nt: TGTGCCAGCAGCCCGACAGGGTATGAGCAGTACTTC
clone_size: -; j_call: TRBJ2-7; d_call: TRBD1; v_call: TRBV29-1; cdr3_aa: CSVGSRGLYEQYF; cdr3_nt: TGCAGCGTTGGTAGCAGGGGGCTTTACGAGCAGTACTTC
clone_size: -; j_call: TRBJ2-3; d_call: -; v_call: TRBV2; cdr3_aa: CASSKSTDTQYF; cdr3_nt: TGTGCCAGCAGTAAAAGCACAGATACGCAGTATTTT
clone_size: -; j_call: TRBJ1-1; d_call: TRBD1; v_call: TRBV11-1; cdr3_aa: CASSLYGTGAGNTEAFF; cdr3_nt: TGTGCCAGCAGCTTATACGGGACAGGGGCAGGGAACACTGAAGCTTTCTTT
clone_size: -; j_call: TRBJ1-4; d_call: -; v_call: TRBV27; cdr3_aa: CASRAAGRINEKLFF; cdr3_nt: TGTGCCAGCAGGGCCGCCGGGCGAATTAATGAAAAACTGTTTTTT
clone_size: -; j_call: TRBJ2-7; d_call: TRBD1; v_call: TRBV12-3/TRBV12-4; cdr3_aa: CASSNGQGFLREQYF; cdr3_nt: TGTGCCAGCAGTAATGGACAGGGGTTCCTCCGCGAGCAGTACTTC
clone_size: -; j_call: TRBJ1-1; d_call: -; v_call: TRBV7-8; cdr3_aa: CASSFDTLTEAFF; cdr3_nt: TGTGCCAGCAGCTTCGACACCCTCACTGAAGCTTTCTTT
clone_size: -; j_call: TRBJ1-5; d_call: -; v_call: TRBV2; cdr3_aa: CASSDRQAFDQPQHF; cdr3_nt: TGTGCCAGCAGCGACCGACAGGCGTTTGATCAGCCCCAGCATTTT
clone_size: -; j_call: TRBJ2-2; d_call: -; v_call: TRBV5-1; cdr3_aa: CASSLVTDTGELFF; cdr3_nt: TGCGCCAGCAGCTTGGTAACGGACACCGGGGAGCTGTTTTTT
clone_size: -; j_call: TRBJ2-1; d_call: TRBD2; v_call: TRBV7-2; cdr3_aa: CASSLVAGGTSYNEQFF; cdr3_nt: TGTGCCAGCAGCTTAGTTGCGGGGGGGACCTCCTACAATGAGCAGTTCTTC
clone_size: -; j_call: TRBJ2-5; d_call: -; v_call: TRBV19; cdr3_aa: CASSMVRFETQYF; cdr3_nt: TGTGCCAGTAGTATGGTGAGGTTCGAGACCCAGTACTTC
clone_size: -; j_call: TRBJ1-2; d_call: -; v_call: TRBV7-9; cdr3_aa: CASSLDPLGYTF; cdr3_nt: TGTGCCAGCAGCTTAGACCCCCTAGGCTACACCTTC